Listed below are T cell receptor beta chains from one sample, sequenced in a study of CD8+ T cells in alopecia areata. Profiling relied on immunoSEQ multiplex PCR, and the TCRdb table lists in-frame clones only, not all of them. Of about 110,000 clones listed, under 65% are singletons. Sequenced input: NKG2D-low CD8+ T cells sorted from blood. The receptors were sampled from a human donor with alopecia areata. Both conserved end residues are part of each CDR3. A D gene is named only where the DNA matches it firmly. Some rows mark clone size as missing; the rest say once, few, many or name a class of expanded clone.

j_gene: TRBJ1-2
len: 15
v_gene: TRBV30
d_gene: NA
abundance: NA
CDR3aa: CAWSAYRDTGSGYTF
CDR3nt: TGTGCCTGGAGTGCATACCGGGACACCGGGAGTGGCTACACCTTC

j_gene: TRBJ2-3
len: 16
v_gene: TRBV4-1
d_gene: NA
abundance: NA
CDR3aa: CASSPIAGTGGDTQYF
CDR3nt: TGCGCCAGCAGTCCTATAGCGGGGACAGGCGGGGATACGCAGTATTTT

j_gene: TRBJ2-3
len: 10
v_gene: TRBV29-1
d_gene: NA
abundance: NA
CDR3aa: CSAVIDTQYF
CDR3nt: TGCAGCGCGGTCATAGATACGCAGTATTTT

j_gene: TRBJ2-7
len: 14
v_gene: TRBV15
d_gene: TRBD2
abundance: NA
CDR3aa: CATRSGRDSYEQYF
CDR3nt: TGTGCCACCAGGTCCGGGAGGGACTCCTACGAGCAGTACTTC

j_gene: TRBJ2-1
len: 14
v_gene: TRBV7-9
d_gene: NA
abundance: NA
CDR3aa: CASSSLRQYNEQFF
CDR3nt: TGTGCCAGCAGCTCTCTCAGACAGTACAATGAGCAGTTCTTC

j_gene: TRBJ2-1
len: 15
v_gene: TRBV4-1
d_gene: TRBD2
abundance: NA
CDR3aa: CASSFPGLARNEQFF
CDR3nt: TGCGCCAGCAGTTTCCCGGGACTAGCGCGCAATGAGCAGTTCTTC

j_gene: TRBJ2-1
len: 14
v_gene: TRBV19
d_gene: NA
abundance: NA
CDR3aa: CASGGASRLREQFF
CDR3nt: TGTGCCAGTGGGGGGGCTAGCAGACTCAGGGAGCAGTTCTTC

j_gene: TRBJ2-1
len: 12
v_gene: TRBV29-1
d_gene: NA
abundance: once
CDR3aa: CSQLHREGEQFF
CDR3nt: TGCAGCCAATTACACCGGGAAGGGGAGCAGTTCTTC

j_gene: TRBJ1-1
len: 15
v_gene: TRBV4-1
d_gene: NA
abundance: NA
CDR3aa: CASSQEEGVNTEAFF
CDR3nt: TGCGCCAGCAGCCAAGAAGAAGGGGTGAACACTGAAGCTTTCTTT

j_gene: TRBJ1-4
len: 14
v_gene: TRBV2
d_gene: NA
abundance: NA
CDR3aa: CASQGPPIREKLFF
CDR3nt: TGTGCCAGCCAAGGGCCCCCGATAAGGGAAAAACTGTTTTTT

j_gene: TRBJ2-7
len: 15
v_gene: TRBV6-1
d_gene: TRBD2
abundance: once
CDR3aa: CASSEALAGAYEQYF
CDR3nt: TGTGCCAGCAGTGAAGCCCTAGCGGGGGCCTACGAGCAGTACTTC

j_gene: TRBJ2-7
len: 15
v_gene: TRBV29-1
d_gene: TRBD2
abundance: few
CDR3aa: CSVEGWREGSYEQYF
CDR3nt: TGCAGCGTTGAGGGGTGGCGGGAGGGAAGCTACGAGCAGTACTTC

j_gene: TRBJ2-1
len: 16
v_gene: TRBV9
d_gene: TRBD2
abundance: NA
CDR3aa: CASSVLGLAGGNEQFF
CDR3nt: TGTGCCAGCAGCGTCCTAGGACTAGCGGGAGGGAATGAGCAGTTCTTC

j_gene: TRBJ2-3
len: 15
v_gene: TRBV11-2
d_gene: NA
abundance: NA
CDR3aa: CASSLRVRQTDTQYF
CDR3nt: TGTGCCAGCAGCTTACGTGTCAGACAAACAGATACGCAGTATTTT

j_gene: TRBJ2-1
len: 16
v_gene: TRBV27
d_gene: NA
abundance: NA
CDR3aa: CASSPLRRAIGGEQFF
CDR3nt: TGTGCCAGCAGCCCACTCCGCCGCGCAATCGGAGGTGAGCAGTTCTTC

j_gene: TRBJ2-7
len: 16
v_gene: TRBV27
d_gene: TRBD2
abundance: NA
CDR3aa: CASSFVAGGPWAEQYF
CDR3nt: TGTGCCAGCAGTTTCGTAGCGGGAGGGCCATGGGCCGAGCAGTACTTC

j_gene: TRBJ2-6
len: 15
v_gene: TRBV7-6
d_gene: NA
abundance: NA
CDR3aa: CASSFGTPGANVLTF
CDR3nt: TGTGCCAGCAGCTTCGGGACACCCGGGGCCAACGTCCTGACTTTC

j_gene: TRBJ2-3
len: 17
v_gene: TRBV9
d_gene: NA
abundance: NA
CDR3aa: CASSVVSVSGNTDTQYF
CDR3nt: TGTGCCAGCAGCGTAGTCTCCGTTTCGGGGAACACAGATACGCAGTATTTT

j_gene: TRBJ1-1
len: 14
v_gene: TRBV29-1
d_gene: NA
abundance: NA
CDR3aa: CSAGRITMNTEAFF
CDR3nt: TGCAGCGCCGGACGGATTACAATGAACACTGAAGCTTTCTTT

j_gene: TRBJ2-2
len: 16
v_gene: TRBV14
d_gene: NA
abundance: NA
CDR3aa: CASSQGFVGITGELFF
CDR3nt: TGTGCCAGCAGCCAAGGGTTCGTAGGGATCACCGGGGAGCTGTTTTTT

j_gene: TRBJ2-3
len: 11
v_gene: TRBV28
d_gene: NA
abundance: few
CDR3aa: CASSTTDTQYF
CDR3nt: TGTGCCAGCAGCACCACAGATACGCAGTATTTT

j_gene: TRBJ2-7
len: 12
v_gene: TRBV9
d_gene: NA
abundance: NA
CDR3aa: CASSPGGDEQYF
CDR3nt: TGTGCCAGCAGCCCCGGTGGCGACGAGCAGTACTTC

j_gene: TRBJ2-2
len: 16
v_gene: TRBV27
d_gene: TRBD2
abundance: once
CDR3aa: CASSSRTSGSMGELFF
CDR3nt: TGTGCCAGCAGTAGCCGGACTAGCGGGAGTATGGGGGAGCTGTTTTTT

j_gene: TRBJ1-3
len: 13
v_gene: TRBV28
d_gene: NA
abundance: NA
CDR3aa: CASSFWGGNTIYF
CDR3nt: TGTGCCAGCAGTTTCTGGGGCGGAAACACCATATATTTT

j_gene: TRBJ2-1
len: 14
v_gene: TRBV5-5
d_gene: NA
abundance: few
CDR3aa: CASSPFGKYNEQFF
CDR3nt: TGTGCCAGCAGTCCTTTCGGGAAGTACAATGAGCAGTTCTTC

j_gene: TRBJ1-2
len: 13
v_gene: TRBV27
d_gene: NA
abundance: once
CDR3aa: CASSSGFLAGYTF
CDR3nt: TGTGCCAGCAGTTCAGGGTTTCTTGCTGGCTACACCTTC

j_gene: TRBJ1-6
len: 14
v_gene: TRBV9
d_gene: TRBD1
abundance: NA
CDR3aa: CASKGGTGGSPLHF
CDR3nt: TGTGCCAGCAAAGGCGGGACAGGCGGTTCACCCCTCCACTTT

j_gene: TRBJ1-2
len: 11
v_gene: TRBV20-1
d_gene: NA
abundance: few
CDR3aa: CSAFLNYGYTF
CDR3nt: TGCAGTGCCTTCCTTAACTATGGCTACACCTTC

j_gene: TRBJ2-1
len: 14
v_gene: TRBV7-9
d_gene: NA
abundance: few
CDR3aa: CASSLATTVHEQFF
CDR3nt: TGTGCCAGCAGCTTAGCTACGACAGTCCATGAGCAGTTCTTC

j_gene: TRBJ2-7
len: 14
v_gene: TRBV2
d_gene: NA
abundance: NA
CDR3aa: CASSQQRETYEQYF
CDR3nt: TGTGCCAGCAGCCAACAAAGGGAGACCTACGAGCAGTACTTC

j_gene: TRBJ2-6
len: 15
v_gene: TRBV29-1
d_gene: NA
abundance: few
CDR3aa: CSVVAPNSGANVLTF
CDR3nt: TGCAGCGTTGTAGCCCCCAACTCTGGGGCCAACGTCCTGACTTTC

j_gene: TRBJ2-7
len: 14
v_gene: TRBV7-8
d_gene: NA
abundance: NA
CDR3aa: CASSLAGDSYEQYF
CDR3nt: TGTGCCAGCAGCTTAGCGGGGGACTCCTACGAGCAGTACTTC

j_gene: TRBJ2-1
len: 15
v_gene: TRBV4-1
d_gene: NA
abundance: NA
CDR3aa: CASSQVNRHEGEQFF
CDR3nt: TGCGCCAGCAGCCAAGTTAATAGACATGAGGGGGAGCAGTTCTTC

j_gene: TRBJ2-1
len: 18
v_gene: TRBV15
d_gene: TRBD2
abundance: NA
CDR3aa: CATSRDGAGGPGDNEQFF
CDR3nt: TGTGCCACCAGCAGAGATGGGGCGGGAGGGCCTGGAGACAATGAGCAGTTCTTC

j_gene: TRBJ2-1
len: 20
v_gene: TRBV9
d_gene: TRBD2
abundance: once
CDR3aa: CASSTSRTSGPKSSYNEQFF
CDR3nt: TGTGCCAGCAGCACCAGCAGGACTAGCGGACCAAAAAGCTCCTACAATGAGCAGTTCTTC

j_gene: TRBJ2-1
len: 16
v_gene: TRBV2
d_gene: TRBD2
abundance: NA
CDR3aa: CASSVFLAGGLNEQFF
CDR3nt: TGTGCCAGCAGTGTATTTCTAGCGGGAGGTCTCAATGAGCAGTTCTTC

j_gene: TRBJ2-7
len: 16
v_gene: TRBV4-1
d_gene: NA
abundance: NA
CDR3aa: CASSQGTSGGAYEQYF
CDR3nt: TGCGCCAGCAGCCAAGGGACCTCAGGGGGGGCCTACGAGCAGTACTTC

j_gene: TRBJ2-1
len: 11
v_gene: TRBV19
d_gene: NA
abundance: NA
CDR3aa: CASSAGFEQFF
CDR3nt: TGTGCCAGTAGTGCCGGGTTTGAGCAGTTCTTC

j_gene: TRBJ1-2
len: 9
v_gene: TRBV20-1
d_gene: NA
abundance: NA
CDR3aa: CSASSGEAF
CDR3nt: TGCAGTGCCTCTAGCGGGGAAGCCTTC

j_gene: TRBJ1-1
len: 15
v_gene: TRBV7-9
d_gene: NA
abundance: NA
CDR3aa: CASSLGPDGNTEAFF
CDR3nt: TGTGCCAGCAGCTTGGGCCCGGACGGGAACACTGAAGCTTTCTTT

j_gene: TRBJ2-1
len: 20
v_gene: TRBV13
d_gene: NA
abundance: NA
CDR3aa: CASSSRGAPGQELGYNEQFF
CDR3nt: TGTGCCAGCAGCTCGAGAGGGGCTCCGGGACAAGAGCTGGGTTACAATGAGCAGTTCTTC

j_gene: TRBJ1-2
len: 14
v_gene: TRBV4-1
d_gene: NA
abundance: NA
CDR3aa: CASSPPRGDYGYTF
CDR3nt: TGCGCCAGCAGCCCGCCTCGCGGGGACTATGGCTACACCTTC

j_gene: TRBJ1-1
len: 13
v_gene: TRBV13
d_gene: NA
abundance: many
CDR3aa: CASGQGLSTEAFF
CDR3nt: TGTGCCAGCGGCCAGGGATTGAGCACTGAAGCTTTCTTT

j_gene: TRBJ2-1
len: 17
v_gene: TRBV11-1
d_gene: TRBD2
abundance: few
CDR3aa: CASSLDEGGSSYNEQFF
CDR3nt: TGTGCCAGCAGCTTAGACGAAGGCGGGAGCTCCTACAATGAGCAGTTCTTC

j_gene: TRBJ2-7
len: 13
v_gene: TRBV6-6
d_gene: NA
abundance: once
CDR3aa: CASSLREYYEQYF
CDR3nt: TGTGCCAGCTCTCTTAGGGAGTACTACGAGCAGTACTTC

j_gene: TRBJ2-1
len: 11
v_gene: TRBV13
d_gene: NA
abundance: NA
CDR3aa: CASSLGLEQFF
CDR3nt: TGTGCCAGCAGCTTAGGGCTTGAGCAGTTCTTC

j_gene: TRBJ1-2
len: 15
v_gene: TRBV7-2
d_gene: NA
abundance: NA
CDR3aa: CASSSKVWSIYGYTF
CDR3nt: TGTGCCAGCAGCTCAAAGGTCTGGAGCATCTATGGCTACACCTTC

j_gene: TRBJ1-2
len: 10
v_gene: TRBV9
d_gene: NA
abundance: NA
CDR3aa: CASRGVGYTF
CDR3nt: TGTGCCAGCCGGGGGGTTGGCTACACCTTC

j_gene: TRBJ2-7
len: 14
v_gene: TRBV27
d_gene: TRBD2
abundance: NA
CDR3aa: CASSLSGRIYEQYF
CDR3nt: TGTGCCAGCAGTTTAAGCGGGAGAATCTACGAGCAGTACTTC

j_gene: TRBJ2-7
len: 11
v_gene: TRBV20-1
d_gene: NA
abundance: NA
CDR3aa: CSARAGYEQYF
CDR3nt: TGCAGTGCTAGAGCCGGGTACGAGCAGTACTTC

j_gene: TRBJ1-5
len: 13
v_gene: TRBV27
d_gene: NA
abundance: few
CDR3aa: CASTTGWDQPQHF
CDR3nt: TGTGCCAGCACCACGGGTTGGGATCAGCCCCAGCATTTT

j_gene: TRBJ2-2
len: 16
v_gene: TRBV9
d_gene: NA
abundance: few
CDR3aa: CASSVANRPPAGELFF
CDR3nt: TGTGCCAGCAGCGTAGCTAATCGCCCTCCCGCCGGGGAGCTGTTTTTT

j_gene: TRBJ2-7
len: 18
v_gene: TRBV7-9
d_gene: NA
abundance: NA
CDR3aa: CASSLPTGNIIPTYEQYF
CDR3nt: TGTGCCAGCAGCTTACCGACGGGCAATATCATACCGACGTACGAGCAGTACTTC

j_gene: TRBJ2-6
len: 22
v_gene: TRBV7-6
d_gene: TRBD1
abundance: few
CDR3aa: CASSFIAPADRAPSSGANVLTF
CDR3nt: TGTGCCAGCAGCTTCATCGCCCCCGCTGACAGGGCCCCGTCCTCTGGGGCCAACGTCCTGACTTTC

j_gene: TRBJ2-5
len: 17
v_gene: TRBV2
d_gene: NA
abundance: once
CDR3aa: CASSPPGSSGVTETQYF
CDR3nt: TGTGCCAGCAGTCCCCCCGGATCCTCGGGAGTTACGGAGACCCAGTACTTC